The 6 T cell receptor beta chains presented below share a single source sample, sequenced in a study of vaccination and CD4 T cells after COVID-19. The Oncomine TCR Beta short-read assay was applied to DNA of cultured CD4+ T cells. TCRdb fed the PCR reads into MiXCR, producing one record per CDR3 protein. There are 15,000 to 25,000 distinct CDR3 sequences in the sample; around 50% occur only once, and 6.5% to 9% lies in the top ten. Which antigens these TCRs recognize remains unknown. Regarding treatment: approximately nine-day PBMC culture with coronavirus spike peptide pools or control peptides (ViraFEST assay). Sequencing was performed on CD4+ T cells from blood, cultured in vitro. These receptors all come from a human donor who had recovered from COVID-19.

V gene TRBV4-1 combines with J gene TRBJ2-5; D is unclear. Trimming took off 2 bases at V and 1 base at J, with 5 bases between the two ends. Germline CDR1 MGHRA, CDR2 YSYEKL. There are 13 residues in the CDR3. The CDR3 sequence is CASSQRTQETQYF. CDR3 nucleotides: TGCGCCAGCAGCCAACGTACCCAAGAGACCCAGTACTTC.

The chain uses TRBV20-1 and TRBJ2-3; unclear D gene. This CDR3 contains 11 residues. Germline assignment: CDR1 DFQATT and CDR2 SNEGSKA (reference sequence). CDR3 protein: CRVGYTDTQYF. The DNA for the CDR3 is TGCAGGGTGGGATACACAGATACGCAGTATTTT.

This clonotype appeared a few times. V usage is TRBV6-2 or TRBV6-3 and J usage is TRBJ2-5, with 9 bases aligning to TRBD2. There are 15 residues in the CDR3. V lost 5 bases and J lost 1; bases outside the gene matches: 5. The germline CDR1 and CDR2 sequences are MNHEY and SVGEGT. CDR3 coding DNA: TGTGCCAGCAGTCAAAAGCGGGGGGCCCAAGAGACCCAGTACTTC. As protein: CASSQKRGAQETQYF.

CDR3 sequence: CASSEAGPTNYGYTF. The CDR3 DNA follows: TGTGCCAGCAGTGAAGCGGGACCGACTAACTATGGCTACACCTTC. The chain links TRBV6-1 to TRBJ1-2; a weak D match, TRBD1 (5 bases). V was cut by 0 bases and J by 0 bases, with 8 bases left in between. Germline V gene sequence: CDR1 MNHNS, CDR2 SASEGT. The CDR3 has 15 residues.

The chain combines TRBV7-2 with TRBJ1-5; D might be TRBD1 (6 bases). V lost 5 bases to trimming and J lost 6 bases, with 14 bases between them. CDR3 size: 14 residues. Looked up from germline, CDR1 is SGHTA and CDR2 is FQGNSA. CDR3 DNA: TGTGCCAGCAGCCTAGGGGGGGCCGGTCAGCCCCAGCATTTT. Encoded protein: CASSLGGAGQPQHF.

A single count supports this clonotype. V and J are TRBV20-1 and TRBJ2-6; a weak D match, TRBD1 (6 bases). Trimming took 6 bases from V and 4 from J, leaving 16 bases between them. This CDR3 comprises 15 residues. CDR1 and CDR2 (germline): DFQATT, SNEGSKA (reference sequence). The CDR3 DNA reads TGCAGTGCAAGCGTACAGGGTAGAGGGGCCAACGTCCTGACTTTC. Translation: CSASVQGRGANVLTF.